This T cell receptor beta chain was documented in a study of HIV-infected patients and healthy controls (dated by TCRdb to the mid-2010s). For the wider study: The study asked whether deep sequencing of the TCR repertoire from small blood samples of HIV patients could detect immune perturbation and reconstitution.

SuperScript III was used to reverse transcribe 500 ng RNA with primers targeting the alpha and beta constant regions. Separate alpha and beta chain libraries were generated by chain-specific third strand synthesis with multiplexing indices. To avoid primer bias, the protocol used one single primer pair to amplify every rearrangement within a chain, and the protocol also attached molecular barcodes to each cDNA molecule. Purified cDNA was joined by T4 RNA Ligase 1 to a 5' RACE adapter carrying a random hexamer and the SP2 sequencing primer site. Second strand synthesis was performed with Phusion polymerase and primed from the SP2 site, and slow temperature ramps were applied to favor optimal annealing. Each molecule's 12-nucleotide barcode consisted of two random hexamer sequences, both added before amplification and joined together. An amplification PCR of approximately 25 cycles with P5s and P7 primers came after a short first PCR that had added P5 and P7 adapter elements plus a second index. The libraries went through 27 PCR cycles in total, were quantified on a Qubit, were sized on a Bioanalyzer, and were diluted to around 4 nM. Sequencing of the normalized libraries was done on an Illumina MiSeq using 2 x 250 paired-end kits. MinElute columns were the means by which the reverse transcription reactions were cleaned up, and the reactions were eluted into approximately 10 ul Tris-Cl. The adapter ligations were run for 23 hours at 16 degrees C, and AMPure XP beads at a 1:1 ratio were afterwards used to clean them. The original pipeline was this. Demultiplexed FASTQ files were processed with a modified Decombinator that output V, J, insert and barcode information. Sequences that shared a barcode but differed from the dominant sequence were treated as errors and discarded, and barcodes were clustered at Levenshtein distance 3 and counted to estimate the original cDNA molecules. The R packages ineq, vegan, igraph and RCytoscape were used for downstream analyses, with IMGT nomenclature and CDR3 definitions applied. The authors computed V gene usage over distinct sequences and counted each TCR a single time to avoid skew from clonal expansion. Similarity networks connected unique CDR3 amino acid sequences within a donor whenever two sequences differed by a single Levenshtein edit. The authors compiled published HIV-specific CDR3s (around 90 alpha, 650 to 800 beta) and CMV-specific CDR3s (about 14 alpha, over 200 beta) and searched for them in the repertoires. Random subsampling to size-matched repertoires demonstrated that the decreased diversity in patients did not result from their lower sequence numbers. In-frame beta chains were kept once TCRdb had trimmed the public reads at Q25 with fastp and called clones with MiXCR. Rows are combined by CDR3 protein, so each entry shows the most common genes and DNA. These V and J calls originate from TCRdb's pipeline instead of the authors' own analysis. This sample lists roughly 18,000 distinct CDR3 sequences; more than 10% were detected once. The ten top clones hold over 8.5% of the sample.

Whole blood was used without fractionating the cells, so the repertoire represented all peripheral T cells without sorting. Ten uninfected healthy donors were sampled as controls, and four of these ten donors were sampled twice about 3 months apart. For RNA extraction, 2 to 2.5 ml of peripheral blood was collected into Tempus tubes. The TURBO-DNase kit was used to remove leftover genomic DNA, and GLOBINclear was used to deplete globin mRNA. This clonotype was counted ten times or more. Its antigen target is currently unknown. No much larger clone is present one base from it, and per-base qualities are unavailable. From the cysteine through the phenylalanine, the CDR3 covers 15 amino acids. The retained sequence is limited to the CDR3, 45 bases, with the frame set at the first base. The germline V gene sets CDR1 to SGDLS and CDR2 to YYNGEE. Clipping removes 6 bases from V and 0 bases from J, with 3 as the unmatched junction base count.

Beyond this particular receptor, the publication reports: Roughly threefold more distinct CDR3s and higher Shannon diversity were observed in healthy control repertoires than in untreated HIV+ repertoires. MAIT cell alpha-chain CDR3s were present at high frequency in healthy controls but severely depleted in HIV+ repertoires. HIV-infected repertoires had significantly higher mean Gini indices than controls, possibly reflecting oligoclonality. Processing was restricted to sixteen HIV-infected individuals, which the authors judged to be a major constraint on the generalizability of the findings. Healthy controls shared more CDR3s between individuals than HIV+ patients, by Jaccard index and by count of highly shared sequences. Pairing of alpha and beta chains was not determined in the samples. Using whole blood restricted sequencing depth and prevented separating the dynamics of distinct T-cell subpopulations. HLA typing of donors was not performed in the study. Comparisons were complicated by unequal numbers of distinct sequences between patients and controls, and rare events from HIV-infected data were overweighted by size-matching. Most CMV-associated CDR3s became more frequent during therapy, although their change was not significant, whereas HIV-associated CDR3s showed a significant decrease in frequency. The apparent post-therapy recovery of the Gini index in HIV-infected patients was not reproduced in size-matched repertoire data. Compared with controls, HIV-infected patients showed significantly different mean usage of eight alpha and eight beta V genes. Slight age and sex profile differences between the study cohorts did not explain the observed diversity differences.

The receptor chain draws on TRBV9 and TRBJ2-1; TRBD2 lines up with 10 middle nucleotides. Sequences were obtained from blood. The TCR comes from an adult in good health. CDR3 protein: CASIRTSGSYNEQFF. The nucleotide sequence reads TGTGCCAGCATTCGGACTAGCGGCTCCTACAATGAGCAGTTCTTC.